This T cell receptor (beta chain) was recovered during a study of cytomegalovirus exposure and HLA in healthy donors (dated by TCRdb to the late 2010s). Regarding the research as a whole: An earlier analysis of some 500 of the donors reported 250 to 300 Gb of sequence data and 100 million to 140 million unique TCR beta sequences from about 200 million T cells. Roughly 300 gigabases of sequencing data and approximately 80 million unique TCR sequences were included in an early release covering roughly 600 HLA-typed donors. Among the roughly 380 genotyped donors, about 83% belonged to the genetic ancestry cluster associated with self-reported Caucasian donors. The study was designed to test whether signatures of past pathogen exposure could be identified by cataloging public T cell receptors. Using immunosequencing, the study profiled T cell repertoires from roughly 650 subjects and related those repertoires to cytomegalovirus serostatus. Besides the first cohort of 666 subjects, a separate validation cohort made up of over 100 different subjects was used. To predict cytomegalovirus infection status, the study brought together high-throughput TCR immunosequencing, statistical association of individual TCRs with disease status, and machine learning. A later analysis re-analyzed previously published TCR beta repertoires from about 730 donors and added high-resolution HLA genotyping to study TCR occurrence patterns. In the later analysis, no new phenotypic data were used to find candidate immune exposures; instead, reliance was placed on TCR beta sequences and their occurrence across donors. An earlier analysis of 587 of the donors used high-throughput TCR beta sequencing to judge whether each TCR beta V gene segment behaved as functional or pseudogenic. Donor age, sex, ethnicity and CMV serostatus were collected together with the repertoire data. Genome-wide SNP genotypes for about 55% of the roughly 670 donors were used in a later genetic analysis, which treated that subset as a discovery cohort. All discovery cohort repertoires had been generated on a single sequencing platform. Class I and class II HLA loci were covered by the typing at four-digit resolution. Typing coverage differed by locus: A, B, C, DRB1 and DQB1 were typed in roughly 629-630 donors, DQA1 in 500 to 550, DPA1 in roughly 590, and DPB1 in roughly 470. Because of strong linkage in the cohort, roughly five DR-DQ haplotypes were treated as single units for association and clustering. Among several hundred genotyped donors of the cohort, an average of around 240,000 unique TCR beta nucleotide sequences was sequenced per donor, of which about 20% were non-productive. Summary of the overall study and its limitations: In the study, around 160 TCR beta chains were listed as associated with cytomegalovirus. The only immune exposure information available for the cohort was CMV serostatus. Cytomegalovirus status was reported to be diagnosed by the classifier with high specificity and sensitivity in both the original and validation cohorts. A further reported finding was that TCR beta sequences accurately predicted the HLA-A and HLA-B alleles for most subjects in the first cohort. Most TCR sequences were seen in very few donors, while some public TCRs were found in many individuals. A few of the identified cytomegalovirus-associated TCR beta chains were confirmed in vitro to be specific for cytomegalovirus antigens. A later analysis found that most CMV-associated TCR beta chains appeared HLA-restricted, with HLA associations seemingly driven largely by CMV exposure. When HLA alleles, especially DR and DQ, strongly co-occurred, TCR associations were difficult to assign to individual alleles. A cluster of highly shared sequence variants was judged likely to represent a technical artifact of the sequencing pipeline. Roughly 15 rarely observed V segments, including chromosome 9 orphons, were excluded from the earlier analysis of some 590 of the donors because counts were too low. In an earlier analysis of approximately 590 of the donors, most TCR beta V segments were observed in productive rearrangements about 87% or about 30% of the time, broadly matching IMGT annotations. According to a later analysis, TCR association rates differed among HLA loci, with DRB1 alleles showing the most associated TCRs and HLA-C alleles showing the fewest. According to the authors, the approach could potentially be generalized to other disease states and immunological phenotypes. A later analysis associated 15,000 or so TCR beta sequences with specific HLA alleles at a false discovery rate of 0.05. In a later analysis, several top co-occurrence clusters were reported to appear linked to parvovirus B19, influenza, CMV and Epstein-Barr virus. Because HLA typing was unavailable for some donors at each locus, only the typed subset was used in association tests. In a later analysis, HLA-associated TCR beta chains were found to be more clonally expanded and to have lower generation probabilities than equally common non-associated chains. Only TCR beta chains were sequenced in this cohort, and the absence of alpha or paired-chain data limited detectable features. According to a later genetic analysis, donors in an Asian-associated ancestry cluster had fewer N-insertions in productive TCRs than the approximately 630-donor mean. Linkage disequilibrium might explain the correlated functional status among segregating V segments, but an unknown experimental factor could not be ruled out. The presence/absence analyses assumed that sequencing depth was roughly uniform across donors, and that assumption may not be true. In a later genetic analysis, a missense DCLRE1C variant was associated with V-gene and J-gene trimming of TCR beta chains, and the association was replicated in an independent cohort.

The cohort was made up of about 610 healthy bone marrow donors. At the time of sampling, all cohort members were nominally healthy, though unrecorded immune exposures were likely present. The donor was CMV seropositive and belonged to the group of 250 to 300 seropositive cohort members. A peripheral blood sample was provided by each donor, and peripheral blood mononuclear cells were used for TCR beta sequencing. The Qiagen DNeasy Blood Extraction Kit was used to extract genomic DNA from the blood cell samples. The library was generated by the immunoSEQ multiplex PCR assay. The multiplex PCR relied on a mix of 60 forward primers for TCR Vbeta segments and 13 reverse primers for TCR Jbeta segments. A multiplex PCR assay on genomic DNA amplified the CDR3 region of rearranged TCR beta genes. On the Illumina HiSeq System, the amplified TCR beta libraries were sequenced as 87-base-pair reads. The paper's data handling went like this. A later analysis counted about 76 million unique TCR beta chains across the 666 repertoires, and 9 million to 14 million of these chains were shared by at least two donors. To remove PCR and sequencing errors, raw reads were error-corrected and collapsed into unique sequences using a nearest-neighbor algorithm that merged closely related sequences. Alignment of CDR3 sequences to IMGT reference sequences was used to assign V, D and J gene segments. Each retained sequence needed at least a six-nucleotide match to both a V gene segment and a J gene segment. Rearrangements were classified as productive when the CDR3 lacked stop codons and remained in frame with V and J, and all other rearrangements were classified as non-productive. CDR3 was defined according to IMGT convention as the region running from the second conserved V-encoded cysteine to the conserved J-encoded phenylalanine. Sequences without an unambiguous match to a single V gene segment were excluded from the earlier analysis of 450 to 650 of the donors. In an earlier analysis of 587 of the donors, V segments were called functional above 56.7% productive rearrangements and were called segregating when the between-donor standard deviation exceeded 5%. A statistical classification framework was built to diagnose cytomegalovirus status from the catalog of TCR beta chain sequences. V and J gene assignment, in a later analysis, came from comparing TCR nucleotide sequences with IMGT/GENE-DB human TR gene sequences. Using the TCRdist pipeline, a later analysis assigned CDR3 sequences along with most-parsimonious VDJ recombination scenarios. In a later analysis, each TCR beta chain was defined by its CDR3 amino acid sequence together with its V-gene family, and reads lacking a unique V-gene family were excluded. A later analysis removed 592 highly shared, low-generation-probability nucleotide sequences to deal with suspected cross-contamination and a sequencing artifact. For each public chain, a later analysis derived a clonal expansion index from normalized ranks of inferred template counts within each repertoire. In a later analysis, generation probabilities were computed with a VDJ recombination model fitted to out-of-frame rearrangements, and the resulting probabilities were checked against IGoR. In a later analysis, TCR-TCR, TCR-HLA and TCR-CMV co-occurrence was scored with hypergeometric tests, and a repertoire-size bias correction was applied to TCR pairs. To estimate false discovery rates, a later analysis permuted the HLA or CMV assignments 20 times. In a later analysis, co-occurring TCRs were grouped using DBSCAN, with TCRdist sequence similarity added in when clustering inside HLA-allele-positive subsets. For co-occurrence clustering, repertoires with fewer than 30,000 or more than 120,000 public chains were excluded, along with five or six repertoires with anomalous nucleotide sharing. The table was pulled from immuneACCESS by TCRdb, which kept in-frame rearrangements only. Such tables lose some clones; where checked, under half of the loss comes from unresolved V genes, and the rest has no known cause. V and J calls and clone size are those listed in that table; D and trimming were worked out from the DNA. Recorded for this sample are fewer than 200,000 clones; nearly 80% of them occurred a single time. Clones ranked in the top ten supply around 0.97% of the sample.

On this clone: The target of this receptor is not known. The sample holds no much larger clone one base away, and base qualities are not on file.

Sequencing input: PBMCs. The sequence came from a woman between 45 and 65 years old in good health and CMV-seropositive.

At the DNA level, the sequence is TGTGCCTCAGGAGGCAACTACAATGAGCAGTTCTTC. Translated, this is CASGGNYNEQFF. The chain is encoded by TRBV30 joined to TRBJ2-1; perhaps TRBD2 is the D gene, with 5 bases matching. The CDR3 starts with the cysteine, ends with the phenylalanine, and has 12 residues. Here the CDR3 DNA is all that survives: 36 bases in frame from base 1. Taken from the germline V gene (reference sequence), the CDR1 and CDR2 loops are GTSNPN and SVGIG. The V and J ends are trimmed by 7 bases and 3 bases, leaving 10 bases between them.